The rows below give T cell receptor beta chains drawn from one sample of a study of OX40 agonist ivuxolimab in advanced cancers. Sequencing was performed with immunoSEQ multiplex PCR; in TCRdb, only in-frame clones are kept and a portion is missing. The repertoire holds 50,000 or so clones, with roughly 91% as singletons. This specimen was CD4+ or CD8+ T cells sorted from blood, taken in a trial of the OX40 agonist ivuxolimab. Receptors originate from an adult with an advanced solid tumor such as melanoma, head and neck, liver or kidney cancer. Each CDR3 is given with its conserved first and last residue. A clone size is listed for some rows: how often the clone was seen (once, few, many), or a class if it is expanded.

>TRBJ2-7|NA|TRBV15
CATSRAQTITSYEQYF
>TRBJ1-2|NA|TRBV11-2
CASSLAFDRVYGYTF
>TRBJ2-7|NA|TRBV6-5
CASRLSSNYEQYF
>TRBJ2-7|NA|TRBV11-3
CASSPFPGGYEQYF
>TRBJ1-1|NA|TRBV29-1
CSVEVMNTEAFF
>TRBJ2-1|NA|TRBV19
CASSIVRIVGGTNYNEQFF
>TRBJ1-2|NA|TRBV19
CASSPGTGASNYGYTF
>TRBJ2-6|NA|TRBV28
CASSSNPGILYGANVLTF
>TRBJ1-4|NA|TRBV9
CASSPGGSGGEKLFF
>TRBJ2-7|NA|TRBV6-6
CASTPSGARVYEQYF
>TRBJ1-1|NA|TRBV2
CASGAEVNTEAFF
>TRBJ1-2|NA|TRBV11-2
CASSLQGARTGYTF
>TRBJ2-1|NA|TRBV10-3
CAISPGQDYNEQFF
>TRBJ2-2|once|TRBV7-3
CASSLKGDTVTGELFF
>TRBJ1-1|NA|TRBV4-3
CASSQWGGSAFF
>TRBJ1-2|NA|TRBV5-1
CASSSVLGLDYGYTF
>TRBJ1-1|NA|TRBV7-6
CASSLAPYTEAFF
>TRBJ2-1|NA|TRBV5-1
CASSLGGSVYEQFF
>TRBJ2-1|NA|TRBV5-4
CASSDGTGGNYNEQFF
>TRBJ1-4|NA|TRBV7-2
CASSLAIGRTNEKLFF
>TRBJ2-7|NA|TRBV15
CATSRKQGTSSYEQYF
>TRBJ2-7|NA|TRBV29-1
CSVEGVTYEQYF
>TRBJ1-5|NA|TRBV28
CASSLEFNQPQHF
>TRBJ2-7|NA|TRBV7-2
CASRSTLNFPEQYF
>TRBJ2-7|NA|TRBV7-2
CASTDRFSYEQYF
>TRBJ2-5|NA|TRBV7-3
CASSLIGDQETQYF
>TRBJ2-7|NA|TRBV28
CASSLSGVYEQYF
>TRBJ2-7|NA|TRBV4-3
CASSPTGVRSEQYF
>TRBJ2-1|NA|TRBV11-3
CASSPSGTAYNEQFF
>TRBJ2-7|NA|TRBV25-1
CAAAYHYEQYF